This T cell receptor (beta chain) was recorded in a study of CD8 T cells in ankylosing spondylitis (dated by TCRdb to 2016 to 2017). For the study in its entirety: The study set out to find disease-linked TCR variants by profiling T cell receptor beta repertoires in ankylosing spondylitis patients and healthy donors. The full study cohort comprised roughly 24 ankylosing spondylitis patients and some 110 healthy donors. Peripheral blood samples were taken, and synovial fluid was additionally collected from ankylosing spondylitis patients. Study-wide findings and limitations: The disease-linked clones were reported as significantly enriched in matched synovial fluid samples from ankylosing spondylitis patients. The disease-linked clones had a CD8+ phenotype and were found at relatively low frequencies in peripheral blood. A TCR beta motif of fewer than 10 highly homologous amino acid variants appeared characteristic of blood from ankylosing spondylitis patients. Some motif variants had previously been reported in the synovial fluid and blood of reactive arthritis patients, which suggests shared mechanisms of disease initiation.

This clonotype was observed many times. The clone's antigen remains unknown. No base quality values were provided; no much bigger clone lies one nucleotide off. V is shortened by 3 bases, J by 2 bases, and the region joining them spans 14 bases. Reading from cysteine to phenylalanine, the CDR3 counts 15 amino acids. Only CDR3 DNA is held: 45 bases, read in frame from base 1. CDR1 and CDR2 were assigned from the germline V gene as SGHRS and YFSETQ. Instrument used: Illumina HiSeq 2500. Quantitative 5'-RACE with molecular barcodes was used to prepare TCR beta libraries. Turning to the authors' computational methods: Disease-linked TCR variants were identified with a new computational method built on a probabilistic model of VDJ rearrangement. The raw public reads went through TCRdb reprocessing: fastp at Q25, MiXCR clone calling, in-frame beta chains kept. Each record represents a unique CDR3 protein, reported with the most common genes and DNA among its rows. The V and J calls and clone size are TCRdb's, not the authors'. For this sample there are more than 300,000 distinct CDR3 sequences; roughly 12% appear just once. The top ten hold 9.1% of the sample.

The clonotype was recovered from a female donor with ankylosing spondylitis or in good health (not recorded which). The V and J genes are TRBV5-1 and TRBJ2-5; the D region possibly corresponds to TRBD1 (6 bases align). The sample was blood, either unsorted or a sorted T cell fraction (not recorded which). This receptor carries the CDR3 CASSSQGTLQETQYF. The nucleotide sequence reads as follows: TGCGCCAGCAGCTCTCAAGGGACACTACAAGAGACCCAGTACTTC.